This T cell receptor beta chain was obtained from a study of blood T cell repertoires in COVID-19 (dated by TCRdb to 2020 to 2022). Regarding the complete study: Samples from collaborators originated in the United States, Italy and Spain and spanned both the acute and convalescent phases of COVID-19. The material from the prospective study consisted of cDNA or gDNA derived from T cells, B-cell-depleted T cells, or PBMCs. Subjects who had been exposed to COVID-19, were actively infected with it, or had recovered from it provided the deeply sampled blood TCRbeta repertoires that made up the dataset. The repertoires were made available in a free public database intended to serve as a resource for research on the immune response to SARS-CoV-2. The samples were drawn from the first 160 participants of the ongoing ImmuneRACE study and from 950 to 1,500 subjects provided by 6 global collaborators. Sample metadata almost always included a de-identified subject ID, COVID-19 status, age in years and sex. Where available, HLA class I and class II types were obtained from metadata supplied by the sample provider rather than from assay-based typing.

The immunoSEQ Assay, a bias-controlled multiplex PCR, was used to amplify TCRbeta CDR3 regions from genomic DNA. As for the original processing: Within the assay, amplification of reference gene primers was used to estimate how many nucleated cells each sample contained. To quantify the absolute abundance of each unique TCRbeta CDR3 rearrangement, sequence reads were collapsed and filtered. For each sample, productive Simpson clonality was calculated as the square root of Simpson's diversity index across productive rearrangements. TCRdb took over this immuneACCESS table, retaining in-frame rearrangements with V and J assigned. Such tables are incomplete; in checked studies, under half of the missing clones stem from an unresolved V gene, and the remainder is unexplained. The V and J calls and clone size come from that table; D and trimming were worked out from the DNA. The sample profile shows 150,000 to 200,000 clones; approximately 88% of them were found once. About 5% of the sample belongs to the ten largest clones.

The collaborating institutions used their own protocols to collect whole blood in K2EDTA tubes. For TCRbeta analysis, collaborators shipped samples in one of three forms: frozen whole blood, isolated PBMCs, or DNA extracted from either of those sample types. This clone showed up just a few times. The antigen it recognizes is unknown. It has no much larger one-base neighbor in the sample; base qualities were not kept. Results the study describes overall, beyond this receptor: How much clinical and demographic metadata was included differed by source and by participant, and the metadata was provided uncurated.

From the cysteine up to the phenylalanine, the CDR3 has a length of 15 residues. Kept here is only the CDR3 DNA, which spans 45 bases and is read in frame from base 1. The germline V gene provides CDR1 ENHRY and CDR2 SYGVKD. Ends trimmed: V by 5 bases, J by 6 bases; bases unmatched to a gene: 3. Specimen: peripheral blood. The receptor chain draws on TRBV10-3 and TRBJ2-1, and 14 junction bases match TRBD2. The clonotype comes from a human donor in a cohort sampled during active COVID-19. CDR3 loop: CAISPGTSGGNEQFF. In nucleotide form, the sequence is TGTGCCATCAGTCCCGGGACTAGCGGGGGCAATGAGCAGTTCTTC.